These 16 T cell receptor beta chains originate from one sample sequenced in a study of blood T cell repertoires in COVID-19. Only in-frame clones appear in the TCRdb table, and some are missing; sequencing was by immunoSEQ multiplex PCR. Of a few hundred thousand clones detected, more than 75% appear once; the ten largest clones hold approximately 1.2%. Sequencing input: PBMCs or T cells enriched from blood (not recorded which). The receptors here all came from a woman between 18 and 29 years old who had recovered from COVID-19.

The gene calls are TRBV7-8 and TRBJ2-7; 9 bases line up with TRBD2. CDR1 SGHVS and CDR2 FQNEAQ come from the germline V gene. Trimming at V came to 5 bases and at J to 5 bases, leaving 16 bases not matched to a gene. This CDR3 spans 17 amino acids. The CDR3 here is CASSPRIGLATLNEQYF. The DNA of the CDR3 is TGTGCCAGCAGCCCAAGAATTGGACTAGCGACGCTGAACGAGCAGTACTTC.

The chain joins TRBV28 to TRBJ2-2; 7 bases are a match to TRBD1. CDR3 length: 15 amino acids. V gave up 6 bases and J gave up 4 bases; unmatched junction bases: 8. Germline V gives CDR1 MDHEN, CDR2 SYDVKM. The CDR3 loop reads CASRPGQVGTGELFF. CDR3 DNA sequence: TGTGCCAGCAGACCCGGACAGGTTGGCACCGGGGAGCTGTTTTTT.

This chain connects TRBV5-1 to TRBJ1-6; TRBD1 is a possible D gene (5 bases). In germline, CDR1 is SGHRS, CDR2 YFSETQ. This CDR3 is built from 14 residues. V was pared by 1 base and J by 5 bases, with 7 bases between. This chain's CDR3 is CASSLPTDNSPLHF. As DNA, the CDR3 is TGCGCCAGCAGCTTGCCGACAGATAATTCACCCCTCCACTTT.

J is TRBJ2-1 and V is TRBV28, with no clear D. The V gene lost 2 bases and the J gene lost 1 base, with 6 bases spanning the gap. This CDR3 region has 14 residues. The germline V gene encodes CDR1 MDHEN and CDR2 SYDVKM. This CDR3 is CASSLEISYNEQFF. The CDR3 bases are TGTGCCAGCAGTTTAGAGATTTCCTACAATGAGCAGTTCTTC.

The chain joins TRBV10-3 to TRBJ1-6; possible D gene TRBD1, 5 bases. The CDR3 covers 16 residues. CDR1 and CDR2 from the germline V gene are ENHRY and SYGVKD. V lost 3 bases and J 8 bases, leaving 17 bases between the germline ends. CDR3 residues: CAISDIKRGLDSPLHF. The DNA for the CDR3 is TGTGCCATCAGTGATATCAAAAGGGGATTGGATTCACCCCTCCACTTT.

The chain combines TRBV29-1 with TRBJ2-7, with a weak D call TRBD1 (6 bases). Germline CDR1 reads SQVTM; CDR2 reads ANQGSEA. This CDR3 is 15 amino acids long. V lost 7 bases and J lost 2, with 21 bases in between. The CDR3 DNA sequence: TGCAGCGCCCTGTCCCACTCGACAGGAACCTACGAGCAGTACTTC. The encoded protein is CSALSHSTGTYEQYF.

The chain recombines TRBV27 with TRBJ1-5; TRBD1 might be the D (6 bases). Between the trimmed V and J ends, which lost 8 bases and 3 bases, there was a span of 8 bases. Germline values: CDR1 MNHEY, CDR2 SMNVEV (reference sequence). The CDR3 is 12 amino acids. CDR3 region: CASGQLNQPQHF. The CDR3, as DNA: TGTGCCAGCGGACAGCTCAATCAGCCCCAGCATTTT.

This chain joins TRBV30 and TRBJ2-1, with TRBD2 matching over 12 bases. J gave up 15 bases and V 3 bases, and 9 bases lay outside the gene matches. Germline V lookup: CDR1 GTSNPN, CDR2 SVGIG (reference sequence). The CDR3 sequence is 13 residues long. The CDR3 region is CAWRSSGGARLFF. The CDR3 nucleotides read TGTGCCTGGAGATCTAGCGGGGGGGCTCGGCTGTTCTTC.

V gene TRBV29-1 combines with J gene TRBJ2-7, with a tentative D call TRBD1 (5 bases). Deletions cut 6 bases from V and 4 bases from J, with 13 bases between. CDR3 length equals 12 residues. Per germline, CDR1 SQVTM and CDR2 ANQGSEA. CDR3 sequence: CSVSTDRYEQYF. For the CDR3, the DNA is TGCAGCGTGTCTACCGACAGATACGAGCAGTACTTC.

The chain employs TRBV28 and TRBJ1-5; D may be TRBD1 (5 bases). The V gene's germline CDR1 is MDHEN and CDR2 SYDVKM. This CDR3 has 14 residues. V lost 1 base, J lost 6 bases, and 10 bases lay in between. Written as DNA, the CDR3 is TGTGCCAGCAGTTTATCAGGGATAGTTCAGCCCCAGCATTTT. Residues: CASSLSGIVQPQHF.

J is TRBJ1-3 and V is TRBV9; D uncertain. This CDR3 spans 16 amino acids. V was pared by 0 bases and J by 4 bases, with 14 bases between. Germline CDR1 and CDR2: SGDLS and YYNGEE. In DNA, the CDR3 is TGTGCCAGCAGCGTAGATCCGGGTCTCTGGGGAAACACCATATATTTT. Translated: CASSVDPGLWGNTIYF.

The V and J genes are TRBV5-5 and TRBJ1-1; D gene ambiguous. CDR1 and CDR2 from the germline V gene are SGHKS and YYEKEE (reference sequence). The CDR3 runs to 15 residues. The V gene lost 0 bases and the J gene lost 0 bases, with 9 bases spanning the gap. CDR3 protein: CASSLERLMNTEAFF. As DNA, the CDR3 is TGTGCCAGCAGCTTGGAGAGACTCATGAACACTGAAGCTTTCTTT.

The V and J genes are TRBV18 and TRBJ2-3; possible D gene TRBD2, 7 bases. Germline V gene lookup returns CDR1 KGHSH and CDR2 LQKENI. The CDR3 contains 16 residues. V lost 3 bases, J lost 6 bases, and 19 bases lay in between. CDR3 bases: TGTGCCAGCTCACCCCGCAATAAGGGGGGGGGCGATACGCAGTATTTT. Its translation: CASSPRNKGGGDTQYF.

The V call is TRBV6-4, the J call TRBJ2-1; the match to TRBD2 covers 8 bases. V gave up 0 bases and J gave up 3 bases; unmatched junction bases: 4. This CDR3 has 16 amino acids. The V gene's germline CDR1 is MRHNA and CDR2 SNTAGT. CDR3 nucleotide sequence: TGTGCCAGCAGTGACTCCGGGGGGGCAGGCTACAATGAGCAGTTCTTC. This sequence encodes CASSDSGGAGYNEQFF.

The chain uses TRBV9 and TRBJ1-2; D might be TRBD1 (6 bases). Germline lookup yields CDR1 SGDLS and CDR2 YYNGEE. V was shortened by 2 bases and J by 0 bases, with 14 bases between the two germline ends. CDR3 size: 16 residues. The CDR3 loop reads CASSVAGQYTNYGYTF. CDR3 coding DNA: TGTGCCAGCAGCGTGGCCGGACAGTATACTAACTATGGCTACACCTTC.

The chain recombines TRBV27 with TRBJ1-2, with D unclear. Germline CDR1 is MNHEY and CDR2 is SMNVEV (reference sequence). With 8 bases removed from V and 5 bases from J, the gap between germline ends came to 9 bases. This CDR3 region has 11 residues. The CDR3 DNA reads TGTGCCAGCTCGGGAGGTTATGGCTACACCTTC. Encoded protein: CASSGGYGYTF.